This section outlines one TCR beta chain sequence together with its context. Assay: immunoSEQ multiplex PCR; the TCRdb copy retains only in-frame clones and omits some. This sample has roughly 15,000 clones; around nine tenths occur once, and the top ten carry 40% to 55%. The sample originates from a study of T cell clones after liver transplantation. The source material was CD8+ T cells from blood, sampled before liver transplant. This clonotype originated in a human donor who received a liver transplant.

The CDR3 nucleotides are TGCGCCAGCAGCTTGACTAGCGGGAACACCGGGGAGCTGTTTTTT. The encoded protein is CASSLTSGNTGELFF. The genes are TRBV5-1 and TRBJ2-2, with 8 bases identical to TRBD2. This CDR3 is built from 15 residues. The germline CDR1 and CDR2 sequences are SGHRS and YFSETQ. V gave up 1 base and J gave up 1 base; unmatched junction bases: 0.